The T cell receptor beta chain described here comes from a study of low-dose radiotherapy and immunotherapy resistance in tumors. TRAV- and TRBV-specific primers were used for first-strand cDNA, which covered alpha and beta chains. With a V-primer adapter and a constant-region primer, TCRs were amplified for 20 to 25 PCR cycles. TCRdb itself ran the reads through MiXCR, one entry per CDR3 protein. Seen here are tens of thousands of distinct CDR3 sequences, 15% to 20% observed once, and the top ten hold approximately 1.5%. This CDR3 contains 14 residues. The germline gives CDR1 MNHGY, CDR2 SAAAGT. V trimming: 3 bases; J trimming: 2 bases; junction bases outside the gene matches: 3. This clonotype has ten or more counts. Time point of the sample: after trial treatment. The treatment was: LDRT plus nivolumab, ipilimumab, low-dose cyclophosphamide and aspirin (RACIN trial).

Here the sequenced sample was PBMCs, taken after low-dose radiotherapy plus immunotherapy. The receptor's source is a male donor with prostate cancer. The chain recombines TRBV6-8 with TRBJ2-7; 8 bases are shared with TRBD2. CDR3: CASSYTSGTYEQYF. The CDR3 DNA is TGTGCCAGCAGTTATACTAGCGGCACCTACGAGCAGTACTTC.